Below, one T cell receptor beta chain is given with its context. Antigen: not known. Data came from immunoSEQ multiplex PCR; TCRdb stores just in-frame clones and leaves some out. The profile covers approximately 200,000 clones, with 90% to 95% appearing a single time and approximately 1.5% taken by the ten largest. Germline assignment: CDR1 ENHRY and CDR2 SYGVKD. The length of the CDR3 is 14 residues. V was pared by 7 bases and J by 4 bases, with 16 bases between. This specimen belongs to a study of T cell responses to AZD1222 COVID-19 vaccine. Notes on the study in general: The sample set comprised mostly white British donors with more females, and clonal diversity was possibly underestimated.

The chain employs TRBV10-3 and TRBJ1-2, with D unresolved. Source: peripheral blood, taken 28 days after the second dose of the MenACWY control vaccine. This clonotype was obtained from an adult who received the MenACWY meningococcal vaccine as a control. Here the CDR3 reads CAITESTSGYGYTF. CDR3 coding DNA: TGTGCCATCACCGAGTCGACATCGGGCTATGGCTACACCTTC.